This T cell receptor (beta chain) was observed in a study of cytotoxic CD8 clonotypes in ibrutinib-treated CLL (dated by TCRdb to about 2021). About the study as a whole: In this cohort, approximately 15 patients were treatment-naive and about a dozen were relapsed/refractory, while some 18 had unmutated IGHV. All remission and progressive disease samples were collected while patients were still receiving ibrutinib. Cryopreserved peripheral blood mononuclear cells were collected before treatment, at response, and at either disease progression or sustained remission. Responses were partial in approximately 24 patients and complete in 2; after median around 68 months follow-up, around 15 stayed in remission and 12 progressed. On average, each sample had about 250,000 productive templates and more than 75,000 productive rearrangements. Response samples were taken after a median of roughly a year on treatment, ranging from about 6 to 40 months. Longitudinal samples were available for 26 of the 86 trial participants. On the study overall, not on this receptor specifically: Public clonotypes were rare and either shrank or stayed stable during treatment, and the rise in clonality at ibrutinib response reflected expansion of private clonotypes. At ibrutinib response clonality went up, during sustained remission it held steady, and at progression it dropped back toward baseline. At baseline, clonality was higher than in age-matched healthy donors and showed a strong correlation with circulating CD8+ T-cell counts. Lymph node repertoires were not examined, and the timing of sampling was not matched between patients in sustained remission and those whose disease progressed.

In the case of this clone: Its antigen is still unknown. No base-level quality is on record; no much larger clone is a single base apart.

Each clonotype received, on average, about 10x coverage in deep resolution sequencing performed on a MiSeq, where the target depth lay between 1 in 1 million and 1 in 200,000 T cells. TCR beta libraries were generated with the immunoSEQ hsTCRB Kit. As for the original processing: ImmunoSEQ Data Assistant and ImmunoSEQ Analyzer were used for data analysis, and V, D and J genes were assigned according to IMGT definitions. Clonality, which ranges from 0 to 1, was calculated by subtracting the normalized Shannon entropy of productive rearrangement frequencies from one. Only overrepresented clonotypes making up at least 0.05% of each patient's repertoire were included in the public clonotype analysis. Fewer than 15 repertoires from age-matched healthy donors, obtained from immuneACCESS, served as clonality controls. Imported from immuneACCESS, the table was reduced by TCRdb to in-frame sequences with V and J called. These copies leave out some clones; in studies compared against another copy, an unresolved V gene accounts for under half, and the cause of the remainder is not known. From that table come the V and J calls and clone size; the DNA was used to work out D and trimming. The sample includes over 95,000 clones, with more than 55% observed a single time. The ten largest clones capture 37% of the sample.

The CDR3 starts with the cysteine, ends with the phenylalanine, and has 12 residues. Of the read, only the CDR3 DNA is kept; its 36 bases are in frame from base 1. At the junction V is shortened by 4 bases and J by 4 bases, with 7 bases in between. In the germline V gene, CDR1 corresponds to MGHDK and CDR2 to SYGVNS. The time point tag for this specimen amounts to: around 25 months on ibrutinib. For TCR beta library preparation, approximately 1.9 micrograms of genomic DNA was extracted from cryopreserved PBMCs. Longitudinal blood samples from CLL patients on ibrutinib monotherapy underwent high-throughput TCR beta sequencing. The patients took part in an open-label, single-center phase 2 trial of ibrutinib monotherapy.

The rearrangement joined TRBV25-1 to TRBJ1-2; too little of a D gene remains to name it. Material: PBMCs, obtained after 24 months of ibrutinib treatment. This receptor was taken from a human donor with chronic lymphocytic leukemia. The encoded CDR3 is CASSGYFYGYTF. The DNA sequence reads TGTGCCAGCAGTGGGTACTTCTATGGCTACACCTTC.